Listed below are T cell receptor beta chains from one sample, sequenced in a study of blood T cell repertoires in COVID-19. TCRdb's table, derived via immunoSEQ multiplex PCR, lists solely in-frame clones and lacks some. Of 350,000 to 400,000 clones in the sample, 75% to 90% were seen once. What was sequenced was peripheral blood. These receptors all come from a woman aged 55-75 years with COVID-19, enrolled during active disease. Each CDR3 is given with its conserved first and last residue. A D gene is named only where the DNA matches it firmly. Some rows have no size entry. The others give once, few or many, or a class for an expanded clone.

j_call: TRBJ2-4; clone_size: NA; d_call: NA; v_call: TRBV12-3/TRBV12-4; cdr3_aa: CASSFGAQNIQYF; cdr3_nt: TGTGCCAGCAGTTTTGGGGCCCAAAACATTCAGTACTTC
j_call: TRBJ2-1; clone_size: NA; d_call: TRBD2; v_call: TRBV9; cdr3_aa: CASSTPAGGGINEQFF; cdr3_nt: TGTGCCAGCAGCACTCCAGCGGGGGGCGGTATAAATGAGCAGTTCTTC
j_call: TRBJ1-6; clone_size: NA; d_call: NA; v_call: TRBV6-4; cdr3_aa: CASRLEELYNSPLHF; cdr3_nt: TGTGCCAGCCGCCTTGAGGAGCTCTATAATTCACCCCTCCACTTT
j_call: TRBJ1-2; clone_size: NA; d_call: TRBD1; v_call: TRBV19; cdr3_aa: CASSSTGEAGYTF; cdr3_nt: TGTGCCAGTAGTTCCACAGGGGAAGCTGGCTACACCTTC
j_call: TRBJ2-3; clone_size: NA; d_call: NA; v_call: TRBV7-2; cdr3_aa: CASSLGHRYTDTQYF; cdr3_nt: TGTGCCAGCAGCTTGGGACACCGGTACACAGATACGCAGTATTTT
j_call: TRBJ2-2; clone_size: NA; d_call: NA; v_call: TRBV21-1; cdr3_aa: CASSTSAGGTGELFF; cdr3_nt: TGTGCCAGCAGCACCTCGGCAGGGGGGACCGGGGAGCTGTTTTTT
j_call: TRBJ1-1; clone_size: NA; d_call: NA; v_call: TRBV9; cdr3_aa: CASSLTGNSLEAFF; cdr3_nt: TGTGCCAGCAGCCTTACAGGGAATAGCCTGGAAGCTTTCTTT
j_call: TRBJ2-1; clone_size: few; d_call: TRBD2; v_call: TRBV7-9; cdr3_aa: CASSFPGGSYNEQFF; cdr3_nt: TGTGCCAGCAGCTTCCCGGGGGGGTCCTACAATGAGCAGTTCTTC
j_call: TRBJ1-1; clone_size: few; d_call: TRBD1; v_call: TRBV7-9; cdr3_aa: CASSLAPTGSTEAFF; cdr3_nt: TGTGCCAGCAGCTTAGCCCCGACAGGGTCCACTGAAGCTTTCTTT
j_call: TRBJ1-1; clone_size: NA; d_call: NA; v_call: TRBV6-2/TRBV6-3; cdr3_aa: CASSYSPAGMNTEAFF; cdr3_nt: TGTGCCAGCAGTTACTCCCCGGCAGGGATGAACACTGAAGCTTTCTTT
j_call: TRBJ1-2; clone_size: NA; d_call: TRBD1; v_call: TRBV6-5; cdr3_aa: CASSSGTGPQGYTF; cdr3_nt: TGTGCCAGCAGTTCCGGGACAGGGCCGCAAGGCTACACCTTC
j_call: TRBJ1-2; clone_size: NA; d_call: NA; v_call: TRBV30; cdr3_aa: CAWSVQANYGYTF; cdr3_nt: TGTGCCTGGAGTGTACAGGCCAACTATGGCTACACCTTC
j_call: TRBJ2-2; clone_size: NA; d_call: TRBD1; v_call: TRBV7-3; cdr3_aa: CASSPHRGWAGELFF; cdr3_nt: TGTGCCAGCAGCCCCCACAGGGGTTGGGCCGGGGAGCTGTTTTTT
j_call: TRBJ1-5; clone_size: NA; d_call: NA; v_call: TRBV4-1; cdr3_aa: CASSRGQDNQPQHF; cdr3_nt: TGCGCCAGCAGCCGGGGGCAGGACAATCAGCCCCAGCATTTT
j_call: TRBJ2-5; clone_size: NA; d_call: TRBD2; v_call: TRBV5-1; cdr3_aa: CASSPRLAGGPQETQYF; cdr3_nt: TGCGCCAGCAGCCCAAGACTAGCGGGGGGCCCTCAAGAGACCCAGTACTTC
j_call: TRBJ2-7; clone_size: NA; d_call: TRBD1; v_call: TRBV19; cdr3_aa: CASREAGGLGQYF; cdr3_nt: TGTGCCAGTAGAGAGGCAGGGGGCCTCGGGCAGTACTTC
j_call: TRBJ1-5; clone_size: NA; d_call: TRBD1; v_call: TRBV7-2; cdr3_aa: CASSPQGNQPQHF; cdr3_nt: TGTGCCAGCAGTCCACAGGGGAATCAGCCCCAGCATTTT
j_call: TRBJ2-2; clone_size: NA; d_call: NA; v_call: TRBV2; cdr3_aa: CASSVQGLNTGELFF; cdr3_nt: TGTGCCAGCAGTGTTCAGGGGCTGAACACCGGGGAGCTGTTTTTT
j_call: TRBJ2-3; clone_size: NA; d_call: TRBD2; v_call: TRBV11-2; cdr3_aa: CASSLFSGGAEDTQYF; cdr3_nt: TGTGCCAGCAGCTTATTCAGCGGGGGGGCCGAAGATACGCAGTATTTT
j_call: TRBJ2-1; clone_size: NA; d_call: TRBD1; v_call: TRBV6-4; cdr3_aa: CASSEGTGSYNEQFF; cdr3_nt: TGTGCCAGCAGTGAGGGGACAGGCTCCTACAATGAGCAGTTCTTC
j_call: TRBJ1-4; clone_size: NA; d_call: NA; v_call: TRBV12-3/TRBV12-4; cdr3_aa: CASSQFSNEKLFF; cdr3_nt: TGTGCCAGCAGCCAGTTCTCAAATGAAAAACTGTTTTTT
j_call: TRBJ2-5; clone_size: NA; d_call: TRBD2; v_call: TRBV18; cdr3_aa: CASSPSLAGAIQETQYF; cdr3_nt: TGTGCCAGCTCACCATCCCTAGCGGGGGCCATCCAAGAGACCCAGTACTTC
j_call: TRBJ1-1; clone_size: NA; d_call: TRBD1; v_call: TRBV24-1; cdr3_aa: CATSDLSSGGGRAFF; cdr3_nt: TGTGCCACCAGTGATTTGTCTTCAGGGGGCGGGAGAGCTTTCTTT
j_call: TRBJ1-2; clone_size: NA; d_call: NA; v_call: TRBV11-2; cdr3_aa: CASSPTGIYGYTF; cdr3_nt: TGTGCCAGCAGCCCCACAGGGATCTATGGCTACACCTTC
j_call: TRBJ1-2; clone_size: NA; d_call: NA; v_call: TRBV6-1; cdr3_aa: CASSEAGRYYGYTF; cdr3_nt: TGTGCCAGCAGTGAAGCCGGGAGGTACTATGGCTACACCTTC
j_call: TRBJ1-6; clone_size: NA; d_call: NA; v_call: TRBV20-1; cdr3_aa: CSASTPQGLHF; cdr3_nt: TGCAGTGCTAGTACCCCCCAGGGCCTCCACTTT
j_call: TRBJ1-3; clone_size: NA; d_call: TRBD1; v_call: TRBV12-3/TRBV12-4; cdr3_aa: CASRGQGLNTIYF; cdr3_nt: TGTGCCAGCAGGGGACAGGGCTTGAACACCATATATTTT
j_call: TRBJ1-2; clone_size: NA; d_call: TRBD1; v_call: TRBV28; cdr3_aa: CASSLSGQGIHGYTF; cdr3_nt: TGTGCCAGCAGTTTATCCGGACAGGGGATACATGGCTACACCTTC
j_call: TRBJ1-2; clone_size: NA; d_call: TRBD1; v_call: TRBV15; cdr3_aa: CATSSDRDREVGYTF; cdr3_nt: TGTGCCACCAGCAGTGACAGGGACAGGGAGGTTGGCTACACCTTC
j_call: TRBJ1-3; clone_size: NA; d_call: NA; v_call: TRBV30; cdr3_aa: CAWSPGYALGNTIYF; cdr3_nt: TGTGCCTGGAGCCCGGGGTACGCGTTGGGAAACACCATATATTTT
j_call: TRBJ2-2; clone_size: NA; d_call: NA; v_call: TRBV7-9; cdr3_aa: CASSTRQGGTGELFF; cdr3_nt: TGTGCCAGCAGCACTAGACAGGGAGGTACCGGGGAGCTGTTTTTT
j_call: TRBJ1-5; clone_size: NA; d_call: NA; v_call: TRBV6-5; cdr3_aa: CASGGEVNQPQHF; cdr3_nt: TGTGCCAGCGGAGGGGAAGTCAATCAGCCCCAGCATTTT
j_call: TRBJ2-3; clone_size: once; d_call: NA; v_call: TRBV11-2; cdr3_aa: CASSSQGWTDTQYF; cdr3_nt: TGTGCCAGCAGCTCTCAGGGGTGGACAGATACGCAGTATTTT
j_call: TRBJ2-2; clone_size: NA; d_call: NA; v_call: TRBV10-1; cdr3_aa: CASSLTSELTGELFF; cdr3_nt: TGCGCCAGCAGCCTGACTAGTGAGTTGACCGGGGAGCTGTTTTTT
j_call: TRBJ2-2; clone_size: NA; d_call: NA; v_call: TRBV5-6; cdr3_aa: CASRWTANTGELFF; cdr3_nt: TGTGCCAGCAGGTGGACAGCGAACACCGGGGAGCTGTTTTTT
j_call: TRBJ2-2; clone_size: NA; d_call: TRBD2; v_call: TRBV4-1; cdr3_aa: CASSRETSGRTGELFF; cdr3_nt: TGCGCCAGCAGCCGGGAGACTAGCGGGCGCACCGGGGAGCTGTTTTTT
j_call: TRBJ1-2; clone_size: NA; d_call: TRBD1; v_call: TRBV7-3; cdr3_aa: CASSSTPGQNYGYTF; cdr3_nt: TGTGCCAGCAGCTCGACCCCGGGACAGAACTATGGCTACACCTTC